These 8 T cell receptor beta chains share one sample of origin, sequenced in a study of long-term antiretroviral therapy in people with HIV. The immunoSEQ assay was v3.0, run at survey level. Clones were read by immunoSEQ multiplex PCR, and TCRdb kept only the in-frame ones, dropping some. Of 23,000 or so clones listed, more than 75% are singletons. This specimen consisted of unsorted PBMCs, obtained 0.2 years before starting antiretroviral therapy. These receptors were taken from a man aged 18 to 29 with HIV.

In DNA, the CDR3 is TGTGCCACCAGCAGAGAAAGGGGCGCCTACGAGCAGTACTTC. It encodes CATSRERGAYEQYF. The chain has TRBV15 and TRBJ2-7; a weak D match, TRBD1 (5 bases). The CDR3 is made up of 14 amino acids. Germline CDR1 LNHNV, CDR2 YYDKDF (reference sequence). Deletions cut 0 bases from V and 2 bases from J, with 8 bases between.

The chain links TRBV18 to TRBJ2-1; 8 bases are a match to TRBD2. The length of the CDR3 is 15 residues. The trim removed 3 bases at V and 4 bases at J, leaving 5 bases unmatched. CDR1 and CDR2 (germline): KGHSH, LQKENI. The CDR3 here is CASSPSTSAYNEQFF. The CDR3 bases are TGTGCCAGCTCACCGTCGACTAGCGCGTACAATGAGCAGTTCTTC.

By share of the sample, this clone is medium-sized. The chain is built from TRBV7-2 and TRBJ2-1; D is ambiguous. The CDR3 is made up of 12 amino acids. V was clipped by 3 bases and J by 6 bases, with 6 bases between them. Per the germline V gene, CDR1 is SGHTA and CDR2 is FQGNSA. CDR3 DNA: TGTGCCAGCAGCTTCGGCCCCAATGAGCAGTTCTTC. Translated, it gives CASSFGPNEQFF.

The gene calls are TRBV5-1 and TRBJ2-7, with a tentative D call TRBD1 (6 bases). CDR1 is SGHRS and CDR2 is YFSETQ in the germline V gene. V was pared by 3 bases and J by 1 base, with 11 bases between. This CDR3 comprises 14 residues. The CDR3 DNA sequence: TGCGCCAGCAGCTCCGGGACAAGATCCTACGAGCAGTACTTC. Residues: CASSSGTRSYEQYF.

The chain couples TRBV4-3 to TRBJ1-2; D remains unclear. Germline-derived CDR1 and CDR2 are LGHNA and YSLEER. The CDR3 sequence is 14 residues long. Trimming removed 0 bases from V and 6 bases from J, with 11 bases in between. The CDR3, as DNA: TGCGCCAGCAGCCAAGATAGGCCAGGACATGGCTACACCTTC. Its protein is CASSQDRPGHGYTF.

The gene calls are TRBV9 and TRBJ2-2; weak D call: TRBD2 (6 bases). V gave up 4 bases and J gave up 0 bases, with 10 bases separating them. Germline lookup yields CDR1 SGDLS and CDR2 YYNGEE. The CDR3 runs to 15 residues. The CDR3 DNA sequence: TGTGCCAGCAGCTTTAGCGGAGCGAACACCGGGGAGCTGTTTTTT. Encoded protein: CASSFSGANTGELFF. Supplemented by reference TRBV9 and TRBJ2-2, the full variable domain reads DSGVTQTPKHLITATGQRVTLRCSPRSGDLSVYWYQQSLDQGLQFLIQYYNGEERAKGNILERFSAQQFPDLHSELNLSSLELGDSALYFCASSFSGANTGELFFGEGSRLTVL.

This clone was found once. The chain combines TRBV27 with TRBJ1-2; no reliable D call. This CDR3 is built from 14 residues. Trimming removed 8 bases from V and 7 bases from J, with 20 bases in between. Germline V gene data show CDR1 as MNHEY and CDR2 as SMNVEV (reference sequence). The CDR3 DNA follows: TGTGCCAGCGCTCCTGTGACGGGCCCCGCTGGCTACACCTTC. It encodes CASAPVTGPAGYTF.

The genes are TRBV30 and TRBJ1-2, with D hard to call. The CDR3 is made up of 12 amino acids. The V end was cut by 7 bases, the J end by 8 bases, with 17 bases between. Germline-derived CDR1 and CDR2 are GTSNPN and SVGIG (reference sequence). The CDR3 DNA reads as TGTGCCTCCCAACTACTCGCTGGAGGCTACACCTTC. It specifies CASQLLAGGYTF.